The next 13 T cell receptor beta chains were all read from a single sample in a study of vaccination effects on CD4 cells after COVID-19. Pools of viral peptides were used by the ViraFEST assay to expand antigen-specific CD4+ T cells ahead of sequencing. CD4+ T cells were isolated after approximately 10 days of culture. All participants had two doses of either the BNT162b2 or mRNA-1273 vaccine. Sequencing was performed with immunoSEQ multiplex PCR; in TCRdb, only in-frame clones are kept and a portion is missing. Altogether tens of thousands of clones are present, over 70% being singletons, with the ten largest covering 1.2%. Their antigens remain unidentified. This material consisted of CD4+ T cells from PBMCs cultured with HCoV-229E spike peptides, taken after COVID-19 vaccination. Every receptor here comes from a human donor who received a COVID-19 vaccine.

This chain's CDR3 is CAISDLRNYGYTF. The CDR3, as DNA: TGTGCCATCAGTGACCTCCGCAACTATGGCTACACCTTC. The chain links TRBV10-3 to TRBJ1-2, with D hard to call. V gave up 3 bases and J gave up 2 bases, with 7 bases separating them. This CDR3 comprises 13 residues. The germline gives CDR1 ENHRY, CDR2 SYGVKD.

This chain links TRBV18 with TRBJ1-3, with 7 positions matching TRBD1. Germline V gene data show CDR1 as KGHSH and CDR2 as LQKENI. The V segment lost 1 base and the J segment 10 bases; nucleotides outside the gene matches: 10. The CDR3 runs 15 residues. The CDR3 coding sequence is TGTGCCAGCTCACCACGGTGGGACAGTGGGAATACCATATATTTT. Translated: CASSPRWDSGNTIYF.

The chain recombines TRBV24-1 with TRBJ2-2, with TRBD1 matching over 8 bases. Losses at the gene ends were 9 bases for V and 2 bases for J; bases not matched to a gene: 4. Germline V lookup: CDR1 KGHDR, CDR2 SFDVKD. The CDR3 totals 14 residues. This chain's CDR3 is CATAGTGNTGELFF. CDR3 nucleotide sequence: TGTGCCACCGCAGGGACAGGAAACACCGGGGAGCTGTTTTTT.

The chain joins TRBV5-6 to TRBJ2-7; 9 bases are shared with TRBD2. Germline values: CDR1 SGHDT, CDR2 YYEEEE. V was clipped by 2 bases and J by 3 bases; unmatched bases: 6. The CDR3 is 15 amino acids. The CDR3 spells CASSFGRGGRYEQYV. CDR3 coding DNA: TGTGCCAGCAGCTTTGGGCGGGGGGGCCGCTACGAGCAGTACGTC.

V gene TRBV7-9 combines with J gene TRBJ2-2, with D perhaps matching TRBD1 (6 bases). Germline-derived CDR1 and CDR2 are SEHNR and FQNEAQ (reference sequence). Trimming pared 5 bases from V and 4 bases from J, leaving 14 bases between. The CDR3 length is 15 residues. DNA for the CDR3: TGTGCCAGCAGCCAATCCGGGACATCCACCGGGGAGCTGTTTTTT. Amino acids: CASSQSGTSTGELFF.

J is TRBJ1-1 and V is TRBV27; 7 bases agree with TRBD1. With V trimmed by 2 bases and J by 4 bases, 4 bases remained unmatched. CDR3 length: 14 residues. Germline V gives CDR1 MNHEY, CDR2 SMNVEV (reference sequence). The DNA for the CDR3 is TGTGCCAGCAGTTTAGAGGGGGCGGGCACTGAAGCTTTCTTT. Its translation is CASSLEGAGTEAFF.

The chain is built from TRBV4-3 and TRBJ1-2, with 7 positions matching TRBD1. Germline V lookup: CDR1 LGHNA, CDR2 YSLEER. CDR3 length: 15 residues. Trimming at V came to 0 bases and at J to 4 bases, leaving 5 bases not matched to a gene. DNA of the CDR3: TGCGCCAGCAGCCAAGAGTTGACAGGGACCTATGGCTACACCTTC. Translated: CASSQELTGTYGYTF.

The CDR3 reads CASSSSFSVKNIQYF. As DNA, the CDR3 is TGTGCCAGCAGCTCCTCGTTTTCGGTCAAAAACATTCAGTACTTC. The gene calls are TRBV7-2 and TRBJ2-4; D ambiguous. Germline V gives CDR1 SGHTA, CDR2 FQGNSA. This CDR3 region has 15 residues. Deletions cut 4 bases from V and 3 bases from J, with 13 bases between.

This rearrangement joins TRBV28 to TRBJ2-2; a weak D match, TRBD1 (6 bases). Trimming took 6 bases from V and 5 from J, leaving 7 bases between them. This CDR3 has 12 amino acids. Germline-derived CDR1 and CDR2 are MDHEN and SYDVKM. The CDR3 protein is CASRTGTGELFF. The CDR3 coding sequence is TGTGCCAGCAGAACAGGGACCGGGGAGCTGTTTTTT.

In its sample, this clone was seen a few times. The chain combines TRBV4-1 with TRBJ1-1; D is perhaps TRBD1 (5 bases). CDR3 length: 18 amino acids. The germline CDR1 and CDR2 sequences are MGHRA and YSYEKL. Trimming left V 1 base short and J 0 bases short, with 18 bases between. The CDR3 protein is CASSQGLLSRQLNTEAFF. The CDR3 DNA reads TGCGCCAGCAGCCAAGGACTGCTTAGTAGACAGCTGAACACTGAAGCTTTCTTT.

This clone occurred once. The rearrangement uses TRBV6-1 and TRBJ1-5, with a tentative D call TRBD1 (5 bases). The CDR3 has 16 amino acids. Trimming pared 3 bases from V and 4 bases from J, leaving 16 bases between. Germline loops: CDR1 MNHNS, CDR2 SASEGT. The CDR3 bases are TGTGCCAGCAGTGAGGCAGGGACCCACCCAAATCAGCCCCAGCATTTT. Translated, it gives CASSEAGTHPNQPQHF.

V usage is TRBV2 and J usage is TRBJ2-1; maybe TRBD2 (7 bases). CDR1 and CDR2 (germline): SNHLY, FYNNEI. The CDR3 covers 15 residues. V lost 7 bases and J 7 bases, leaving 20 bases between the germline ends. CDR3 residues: CASNRRGGLANEQFF. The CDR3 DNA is TGTGCCAGCAATCGGAGGGGGGGTTTAGCTAATGAGCAGTTCTTC.

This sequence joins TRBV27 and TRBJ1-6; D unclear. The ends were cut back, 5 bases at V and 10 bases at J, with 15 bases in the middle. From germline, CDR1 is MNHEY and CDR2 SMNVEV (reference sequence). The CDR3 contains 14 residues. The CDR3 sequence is CASSPPVGGSPLHF. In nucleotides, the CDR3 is TGTGCCAGCAGTCCGCCAGTGGGAGGGTCACCCCTCCACTTT.